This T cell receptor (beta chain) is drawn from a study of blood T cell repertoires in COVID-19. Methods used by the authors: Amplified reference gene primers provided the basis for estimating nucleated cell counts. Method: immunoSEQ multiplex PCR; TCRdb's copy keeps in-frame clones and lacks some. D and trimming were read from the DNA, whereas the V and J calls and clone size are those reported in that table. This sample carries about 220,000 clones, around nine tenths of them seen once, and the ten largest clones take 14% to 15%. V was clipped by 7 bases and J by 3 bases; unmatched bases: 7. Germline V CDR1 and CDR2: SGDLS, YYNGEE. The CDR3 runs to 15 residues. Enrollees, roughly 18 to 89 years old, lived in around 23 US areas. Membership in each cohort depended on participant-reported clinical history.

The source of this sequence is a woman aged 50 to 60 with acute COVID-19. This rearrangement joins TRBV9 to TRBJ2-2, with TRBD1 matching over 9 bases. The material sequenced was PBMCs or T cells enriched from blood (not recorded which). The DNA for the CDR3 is TGTGCCAGCGCCCCCGGGGACAGGGACACCGGGGAGCTGTTTTTT. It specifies CASAPGDRDTGELFF. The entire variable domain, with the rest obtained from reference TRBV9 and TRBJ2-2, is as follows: DSGVTQTPKHLITATGQRVTLRCSPRSGDLSVYWYQQSLDQGLQFLIQYYNGEERAKGNILERFSAQQFPDLHSELNLSSLELGDSALYFCASAPGDRDTGELFFGEGSRLTVL.